This T cell receptor beta chain derives from a study of cytomegalovirus exposure and HLA in healthy donors. Overall study findings and caveats: Presence/absence analyses took donor sequencing depth as roughly uniform. Being indistinguishable, some V segments were excluded, TRBV6-2 and TRBV6-3 among them.

This CDR3 spans 16 amino acids. Germline-derived CDR1 and CDR2 are LNHDA and SQIVND (reference sequence). The germline V and J ends were trimmed by 3 bases and 3 bases, with 16 bases remaining between them. PCR amplification relied on 60 Vbeta primers (plus 13 Jbeta primers). Using immunoSEQ multiplex PCR, the repertoire was profiled, and TCRdb retains in-frame clones only, with some absent. Among around 110,000 clones listed, 79% were seen once. The count of this clone is one. The antigen remains unidentified. Source material: PBMCs. J is TRBJ2-3 and V is TRBV19, with a possible D match to TRBD2 (5 bases). The sequence came from a young man in good health and CMV-seropositive. The DNA of the CDR3 is TGTGCCAGTAGTATTGATCGAGGCCGAGGGACAGATACGCAGTATTTT. This encodes CASSIDRGRGTDTQYF.